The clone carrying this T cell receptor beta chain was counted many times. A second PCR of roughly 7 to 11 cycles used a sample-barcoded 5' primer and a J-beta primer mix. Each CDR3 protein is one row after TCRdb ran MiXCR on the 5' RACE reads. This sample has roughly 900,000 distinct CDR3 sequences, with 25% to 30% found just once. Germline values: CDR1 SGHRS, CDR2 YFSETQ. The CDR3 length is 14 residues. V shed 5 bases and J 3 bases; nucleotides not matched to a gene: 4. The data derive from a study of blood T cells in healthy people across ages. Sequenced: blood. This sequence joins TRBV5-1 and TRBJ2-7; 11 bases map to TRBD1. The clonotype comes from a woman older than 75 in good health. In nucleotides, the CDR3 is TGCGCCAGCAGGACCGGGACAGGGGGCTACGAGCAGTACTTC. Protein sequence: CASRTGTGGYEQYF.